A selection of T cell receptor beta chains follows, all from one sample in a study of T cells in Graves' hyperthyroidism and ophthalmopathy. MiXCR, run by TCRdb on the multiplex PCR reads, gives a single entry per CDR3 protein. The sample records 560,000 or so distinct CDR3 sequences, around 45% being singletons. Material for sequencing was peripheral blood or thyroid tissue (not recorded which). These receptors all come from a woman between 18 and 29 years old with Graves' hyperthyroidism. Each CDR3 is given with its conserved first and last residue. The order of the fields is V gene, J gene, CDR3 length, clone size, D gene, CDR3 protein, CDR3 DNA. D genes are given only for firm matches. Clone size, where shown, is once, few, many, or a class for clones that have expanded.

v_gene: TRBV10-3
j_gene: TRBJ1-1
len: 15
abundance: -
d_gene: -
CDR3aa: CATQPGGAMNTEAFF
CDR3nt: TGTGCCACTCAGCCGGGAGGGGCAATGAACACTGAAGCTTTCTTT

v_gene: TRBV10-3
j_gene: TRBJ2-7
len: 12
abundance: -
d_gene: -
CDR3aa: CASRYDSYEQYF
CDR3nt: TGTGCCAGCAGATACGATTCCTACGAGCAGTACTTC

v_gene: TRBV2
j_gene: TRBJ1-1
len: 15
abundance: -
d_gene: TRBD1
CDR3aa: CASSLSGTENTEAFF
CDR3nt: TGTGCCAGCAGTTTATCCGGGACAGAGAACACTGAAGCTTTCTTT

v_gene: TRBV6-6
j_gene: TRBJ1-6
len: 16
abundance: few
d_gene: -
CDR3aa: CASSYSRPGSGSPLHF
CDR3nt: TGTGCCAGCAGTTACTCGAGGCCAGGTTCGGGGTCACCCCTCCACTTT

v_gene: TRBV20-1
j_gene: TRBJ1-1
len: 14
abundance: few
d_gene: TRBD1
CDR3aa: CSALRGTANTEAFF
CDR3nt: TGCAGTGCTCTCAGAGGGACAGCCAACACTGAAGCTTTCTTT

v_gene: TRBV20-1
j_gene: TRBJ1-6
len: 12
abundance: many
d_gene: -
CDR3aa: CSARQNNSPLHF
CDR3nt: TGCAGTGCACGACAGAATAATTCACCCCTCCACTTT

v_gene: TRBV2
j_gene: TRBJ1-1
len: 15
abundance: -
d_gene: TRBD1
CDR3aa: CASSPRNRGVTEAFF
CDR3nt: TGTGCCAGCAGTCCCCGGAACAGGGGAGTGACTGAAGCTTTCTTT

v_gene: TRBV10-3
j_gene: TRBJ2-5
len: 13
abundance: many
d_gene: TRBD1
CDR3aa: CAISRQGDETQYF
CDR3nt: TGTGCCATCAGTCGACAGGGAGACGAGACCCAGTACTTC

v_gene: TRBV7-9
j_gene: TRBJ1-4
len: 13
abundance: many
d_gene: -
CDR3aa: CASSPAGAEKLFF
CDR3nt: TGTGCCAGCAGCCCGGCCGGGGCTGAAAAACTGTTTTTT

v_gene: TRBV10-3
j_gene: TRBJ2-7
len: 15
abundance: -
d_gene: TRBD2
CDR3aa: CAIPRGAGGPYEQYF
CDR3nt: TGTGCCATCCCCAGGGGGGCGGGAGGGCCCTACGAGCAGTACTTC

v_gene: TRBV19
j_gene: TRBJ2-2
len: 14
abundance: few
d_gene: -
CDR3aa: CASSTPPHTGELFF
CDR3nt: TGTGCCAGTAGTACCCCTCCGCACACCGGGGAGCTGTTTTTT

v_gene: TRBV6-1
j_gene: TRBJ1-2
len: 13
abundance: -
d_gene: TRBD1
CDR3aa: CASRETGIDGYTF
CDR3nt: TGTGCCAGCAGAGAGACAGGGATCGATGGCTACACCTTC

v_gene: TRBV9
j_gene: TRBJ1-2
len: 15
abundance: -
d_gene: -
CDR3aa: CASTLNPRIDYGYTF
CDR3nt: TGTGCCAGCACCTTAAACCCCAGGATCGACTATGGCTACACCTTC

v_gene: TRBV29-1
j_gene: TRBJ2-7
len: 14
abundance: -
d_gene: -
CDR3aa: CSVEEGGMAYEQYF
CDR3nt: TGCAGCGTTGAAGAGGGCGGGATGGCCTACGAGCAGTACTTC

v_gene: TRBV29-1
j_gene: TRBJ2-5
len: 15
abundance: -
d_gene: TRBD2
CDR3aa: CSVGTSGALGETQYF
CDR3nt: TGCAGCGTGGGGACTAGCGGGGCACTGGGAGAGACCCAGTACTTC

v_gene: TRBV7-6
j_gene: TRBJ2-7
len: 16
abundance: few
d_gene: TRBD2
CDR3aa: CASTSPLAGPPNEQYF
CDR3nt: TGTGCCAGCACCTCTCCGCTAGCGGGCCCACCCAACGAGCAGTACTTC

v_gene: TRBV29-1
j_gene: TRBJ2-7
len: 12
abundance: many
d_gene: -
CDR3aa: CSVDGAGYEQYF
CDR3nt: TGCAGCGTGGATGGTGCGGGTTACGAGCAGTACTTC

v_gene: TRBV7-3
j_gene: TRBJ1-3
len: 14
abundance: many
d_gene: -
CDR3aa: CASSPGGAGNTIYF
CDR3nt: TGTGCCAGCAGCCCCGGAGGGGCCGGAAACACCATATATTTT

v_gene: TRBV7-9
j_gene: TRBJ2-2
len: 12
abundance: few
d_gene: -
CDR3aa: CASSEGSGELFF
CDR3nt: TGTGCCAGCAGCGAAGGGTCCGGGGAGCTGTTTTTT

v_gene: TRBV5-4
j_gene: TRBJ1-4
len: 15
abundance: -
d_gene: -
CDR3aa: CASSLAVGNNEKLFF
CDR3nt: TGTGCCAGCAGCTTAGCGGTGGGAAATAATGAAAAACTGTTTTTT

v_gene: TRBV2
j_gene: TRBJ2-7
len: 21
abundance: -
d_gene: TRBD2
CDR3aa: CASSQVGLAGLIKTSSYEQYF
CDR3nt: TGTGCCAGCAGCCAAGTGGGACTAGCGGGATTAATTAAGACTAGCTCCTACGAGCAGTACTTC

v_gene: TRBV6-6
j_gene: TRBJ1-5
len: 12
abundance: few
d_gene: -
CDR3aa: CASSLDWQREHF
CDR3nt: TGTGCCAGCAGTTTAGATTGGCAGAGGGAGCATTTT

v_gene: TRBV2
j_gene: TRBJ2-7
len: 12
abundance: -
d_gene: -
CDR3aa: CASHQFSYEQYF
CDR3nt: TGTGCCAGCCATCAATTTTCCTACGAGCAGTACTTC

v_gene: TRBV15
j_gene: TRBJ1-2
len: 15
abundance: many
d_gene: -
CDR3aa: CATSRTPDSLRGYTF
CDR3nt: TGTGCCACCAGCAGAACGCCCGACAGCCTGCGTGGCTACACCTTC